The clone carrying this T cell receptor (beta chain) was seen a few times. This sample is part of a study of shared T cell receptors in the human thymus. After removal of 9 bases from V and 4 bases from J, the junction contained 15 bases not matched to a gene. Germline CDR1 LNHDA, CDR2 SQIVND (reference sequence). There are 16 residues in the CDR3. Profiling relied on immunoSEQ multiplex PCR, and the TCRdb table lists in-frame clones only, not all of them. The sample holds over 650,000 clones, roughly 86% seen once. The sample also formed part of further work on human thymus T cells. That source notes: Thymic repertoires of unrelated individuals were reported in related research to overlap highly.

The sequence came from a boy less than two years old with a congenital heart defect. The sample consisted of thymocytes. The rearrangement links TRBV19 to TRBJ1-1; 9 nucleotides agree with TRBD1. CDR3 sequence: CASQAGTGRIGTEAFF. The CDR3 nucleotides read TGTGCCAGCCAGGCCGGGACAGGGCGAATCGGCACTGAAGCTTTCTTT.